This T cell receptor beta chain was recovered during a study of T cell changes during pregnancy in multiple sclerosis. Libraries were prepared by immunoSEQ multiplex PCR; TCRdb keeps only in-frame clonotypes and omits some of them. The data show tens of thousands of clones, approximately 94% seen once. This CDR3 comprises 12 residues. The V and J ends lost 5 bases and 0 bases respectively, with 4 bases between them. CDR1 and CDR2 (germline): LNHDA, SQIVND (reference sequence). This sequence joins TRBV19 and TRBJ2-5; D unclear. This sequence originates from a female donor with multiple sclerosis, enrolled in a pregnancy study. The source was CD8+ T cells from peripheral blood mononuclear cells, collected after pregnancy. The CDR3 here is CASSSDQETQYF. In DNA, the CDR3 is TGTGCCAGTAGTTCAGACCAAGAGACCCAGTACTTC.